The entry that follows covers one T cell receptor beta chain sequence. The antigen remains unidentified. Memory CD4+ T cells were sorted as CD4+CD45RO+CD25- cells. Study-wide results and limits: Tumor memory CD4+ T cell TCR gene usage clustered with blood and lymph node memory CD4+ cells and lymph node naive CD4+ cells. Tumor-infiltrating Treg TCR alpha and beta sequences overlapped most with tumor naive CD4+ T cells, then blood naive.

V gave up 4 bases and J gave up 4 bases, with 8 bases separating them. The germline V gene encodes CDR1 DFQATT and CDR2 SNEGSKA (reference sequence). The CDR3 contains 12 residues. Constant-region reverse primers amplified full-length variable regions, followed by semi-nested Nested Universal Primer A PCR. Via MiXCR, TCRdb re-called the 5' RACE reads, giving one row per CDR3 protein. The sample includes tens of thousands of distinct CDR3 sequences, 25% to 35% seen only once; the top ten take approximately 3.3%. Input material: tumor-infiltrating memory CD4+ T cells sorted from the breast tumor. The subset was: memory CD4+ T cells, CD4+CD45RO+CD25-. V gene TRBV20-1 combines with J gene TRBJ2-1; maybe TRBD1 (6 bases). The clonotype was recovered from a female donor with breast cancer. Here the CDR3 DNA reads TGCAGTGCTATCCAGGGGTACAATGAGCAGTTCTTC. Amino acids: CSAIQGYNEQFF.